The 21 T cell receptor beta chains reported below all come from one sample, sequenced in a study of blood T cell repertoires in COVID-19. Clones were sequenced by immunoSEQ multiplex PCR, and TCRdb holds only the in-frame ones, with some missing. Altogether about 320,000 clones are present, 65% to 90% being singletons, with the ten largest covering more than 9%. Sequenced: PBMCs or T cells enriched from blood (not recorded which). These receptors were collected from a woman aged 18 to 35 who had recovered from COVID-19.

V usage is TRBV12-3 or TRBV12-4 and J usage is TRBJ1-5; D gene unclear. The CDR3 length is 13 residues. V lost 6 bases and J 4 bases, leaving 10 bases between the germline ends. Here the CDR3 DNA reads TGTGCCAGCAGGGCAGATTGGAATCAGCCCCAGCATTTT. Residues: CASRADWNQPQHF.

The chain recombines TRBV11-2 with TRBJ2-7; perhaps TRBD2 as D (6 bases). Germline CDR1 reads SGHAT; CDR2 reads FQNNGV. Trimming pared 1 base from V and 0 bases from J, leaving 10 bases between. The CDR3 runs 15 residues. The CDR3 region is CASSLGGGASYEQYF. In DNA form, the CDR3 reads TGTGCCAGCAGCTTAGGGGGCGGGGCCTCCTACGAGCAGTACTTC.

V usage is TRBV9 and J usage is TRBJ2-3, with 15 nucleotides matching TRBD2. Germline trimming cut 3 bases from V and 5 bases from J; bases unmatched to any gene: 4. The CDR3 has 16 amino acids. The germline CDR1 and CDR2 sequences are SGDLS and YYNGEE. The CDR3 DNA reads as TGTGCCAGCAGCGGGACTAGCGGGGGGGCCCGAGATACGCAGTATTTT. Translated, it gives CASSGTSGGARDTQYF.

The chain has TRBV11-2 and TRBJ1-5; weak D call: TRBD1 (6 bases). Trimming removed 5 bases from V and 6 bases from J, with 11 bases in between. The CDR3 totals 13 residues. Germline lookup yields CDR1 SGHAT and CDR2 FQNNGV. As DNA, the CDR3 is TGTGCCAGCAGCGAAGGACAGCTTCAGCCCCAGCATTTT. As protein: CASSEGQLQPQHF.

A word on this clone: This same CDR3 is encoded by further DNA sequences in the sample. The chain links TRBV28 to TRBJ1-3; a weak D match, TRBD1 (6 bases). Germline loops: CDR1 MDHEN, CDR2 SYDVKM. The V end lost 3 bases, the J end lost 4 bases, and 10 bases lay between the germline ends. CDR3 length equals 14 residues. CDR3 DNA: TGTGCCAGCAGTTTCGGGGGGACAGGAAACACCATATATTTT. This codes for CASSFGGTGNTIYF.

The chain uses TRBV19 and TRBJ1-5; perhaps TRBD1 as D (6 bases). Trimming stripped 6 bases from V and 3 bases from J, with 15 bases between. There are 15 residues in the CDR3. Germline CDR1 and CDR2: LNHDA and SQIVND (reference sequence). Written as DNA, the CDR3 is TGTGCCAGTAGGAACCCCCGGACAGTCAATCAGCCCCAGCATTTT. This sequence encodes CASRNPRTVNQPQHF.

The chain recombines TRBV6-1 with TRBJ2-7, with TRBD2 matching over 15 bases. The V gene end was trimmed by 1 base and the J gene end by 4 bases; junction bases not matched to a gene: 2. The CDR3 runs to 16 residues. Germline V CDR1 and CDR2: MNHNS, SASEGT. The CDR3 reads CASSEVGLAGGYEQYF. The CDR3 DNA follows: TGTGCCAGCAGTGAAGTGGGACTAGCGGGAGGATACGAGCAGTACTTC.

This rearrangement joins TRBV7-3 to TRBJ1-4, with 7 bases that match TRBD1. In germline, CDR1 is SGHTA, CDR2 FQGTGA. This CDR3 has 16 amino acids. V lost 5 bases and J lost 1; bases outside the gene matches: 7. For the CDR3, the DNA is TGTGCCAGCAGCCCCGAGACAGGGATAACTAATGAAAAACTGTTTTTT. Its translation: CASSPETGITNEKLFF.

The chain employs TRBV6-6 and TRBJ1-6; the match to TRBD1 covers 9 bases. V dropped 6 bases and J dropped 10; count of bases not matched to a gene: 10. Germline CDR1 is MNHNY and CDR2 is SVGAGI (reference sequence). The CDR3 length is 15 residues. The CDR3 loop reads CASRIDGTGNSPLHF. CDR3 in DNA: TGTGCCAGCAGGATTGACGGGACAGGGAACTCACCCCTCCACTTT.

This clone has just a few counts. V gene TRBV6-5 combines with J gene TRBJ2-6; D is ambiguous. The V gene lost 8 bases and the J gene lost 1 base, with 12 bases spanning the gap. The CDR3 extends over 15 amino acids. The germline V gene encodes CDR1 MNHEY and CDR2 SVGAGI. CDR3 loop: CASRITPSGANVLTF. The CDR3 DNA follows: TGTGCCAGCCGTATAACACCGTCTGGGGCCAACGTCCTGACTTTC.

This chain connects TRBV12-3 or TRBV12-4 to TRBJ1-2, with a tentative D call TRBD1 (5 bases). The V end was cut by 0 bases, the J end by 6 bases, with 8 bases between. This CDR3 region has 13 residues. The CDR3 is CASSLAGEDGYTF. The CDR3 region has the DNA TGTGCCAGCAGTTTAGCAGGGGAGGATGGCTACACCTTC.

The gene calls are TRBV29-1 and TRBJ1-2; 9 bases are a match to TRBD1. J gave up 4 bases and V 4 bases, and 4 bases lay outside the gene matches. The CDR3 length is 13 residues. Germline CDR1 SQVTM, CDR2 ANQGSEA. CDR3 sequence reads: CSVGDRGFYGYTF. The CDR3 DNA reads TGCAGCGTTGGAGACAGGGGGTTCTATGGCTACACCTTC.

This chain joins TRBV6-1 and TRBJ1-1, with 7 bases matching TRBD1. CDR3 size: 15 residues. Germline loops: CDR1 MNHNS, CDR2 SASEGT. V was clipped by 7 bases and J by 1 base; unmatched bases: 9. The CDR3 DNA follows: TGTGCCAGCACCTACTTCGGGACAGAGAACACTGAAGCTTTCTTT. Translation gives CASTYFGTENTEAFF.

This clone was recorded once. This chain links TRBV6-5 with TRBJ2-7, with 7 bases aligning to TRBD1. Germline V CDR1 and CDR2: MNHEY, SVGAGI. This CDR3 is 14 amino acids long. J gave up 3 bases and V 8 bases, and 10 bases lay outside the gene matches. The CDR3 protein is CASLRGPGIYEQYF. CDR3 sequence (DNA): TGTGCCAGCTTAAGGGGGCCAGGAATCTACGAGCAGTACTTC.

V and J are TRBV4-1 and TRBJ1-5, with D unclear. From germline, CDR1 is MGHRA and CDR2 YSYEKL. Between the trimmed V and J ends, which lost 1 base and 1 base, there was a span of 8 bases. The CDR3 spans 15 residues. Here the CDR3 DNA reads TGCGCCAGCAGCCAAGCCCCTTTAAGCAATCAGCCCCAGCATTTT. Its translation: CASSQAPLSNQPQHF.

This chain links TRBV28 with TRBJ2-7; 8 bases are a match to TRBD2. Trimming removed 7 bases from V and 0 bases from J; junction bases left unmatched: 8. Germline values: CDR1 MDHEN, CDR2 SYDVKM. This CDR3 region has 15 residues. CDR3 amino acids: CASMTGGQSSYEQYF. CDR3 bases: TGTGCCAGCATGACGGGAGGGCAGAGCTCCTACGAGCAGTACTTC. The full variable domain, in which reference TRBV28 and TRBJ2-7 provide the parts outside the CDR3, is DVKVTQSSRYLVKRTGEKVFLECVQDMDHENMFWYRQDPGLGLRLIYFSYDVKMKEKGDIPEGYSVSREKKERFSLILESASTNQTSMYLCASMTGGQSSYEQYFGPGTRLTVT.

This clone came up once. This CDR3 is CSVGTSGGPPDTQYF. CDR3 DNA sequence: TGCAGCGTAGGTACTAGCGGGGGGCCACCAGATACGCAGTATTTT. The V call is TRBV29-1, the J call TRBJ2-3; 12 bases line up with TRBD2. The germline gives CDR1 SQVTM, CDR2 ANQGSEA. V shed 6 bases, J shed 4 bases, and the junction held 8 bases outside the gene matches. This CDR3 region has 15 residues.

This chain links TRBV6-5 with TRBJ2-2, with D perhaps TRBD1 (6 bases). The CDR3 runs 13 residues. CDR1 is MNHEY, CDR2 SVGAGI, per germline. Trimming took off 5 bases at V and 5 bases at J, with 9 bases between the two ends. Here the CDR3 DNA reads TGTGCCAGCAGTACAGGGTTTACCGGGGAGCTGTTTTTT. Its protein product is CASSTGFTGELFF.

The chain uses TRBV7-9 and TRBJ1-4, with D unresolved. CDR3 size: 16 residues. Germline V lookup: CDR1 SEHNR, CDR2 FQNEAQ (reference sequence). Deletions cut 0 bases from V and 5 bases from J, with 13 bases between. The CDR3, as DNA: TGTGCCAGCAGCTTAGCATTCGGAGGAAGCAATGAAAAACTGTTTTTT. Translating it yields CASSLAFGGSNEKLFF.

This clone was counted only a few times. The V gene is TRBV19, the J gene TRBJ2-4, with D unclear. The germline V gene has CDR1 LNHDA and CDR2 SQIVND (reference sequence). V dropped 3 bases and J dropped 0 bases, with 12 bases sitting between them. The CDR3 runs 16 residues. In DNA form, the CDR3 reads TGTGCCAGTAGTATCGACTTCCTACTAGCCAAAAACATTCAGTACTTC. Translation gives CASSIDFLLAKNIQYF. Filled out from reference TRBV19 and TRBJ2-4, the complete variable domain reads DGGITQSPKYLFRKEGQNVTLSCEQNLNHDAMYWYRQDPGQGLRLIYYSQIVNDFQKGDIAEGYSVSREKKESFPLTVTSAQKNPTAFYLCASSIDFLLAKNIQYFGAGTRLSVL.

V usage is TRBV19 and J usage is TRBJ2-3; 13 positions match TRBD2. Germline V CDR1 and CDR2: LNHDA, SQIVND (reference sequence). The CDR3 loop spans 15 amino acids. Trimming removed 8 bases from V and 4 bases from J; junction bases left unmatched: 6. The CDR3 DNA is TGTGCCAGTTCTCGGACTAGCGGGAGCCCAGATACGCAGTATTTT. It codes for CASSRTSGSPDTQYF. Looking up the rest from reference TRBV19 and TRBJ2-3 gives the full variable domain: DGGITQSPKYLFRKEGQNVTLSCEQNLNHDAMYWYRQDPGQGLRLIYYSQIVNDFQKGDIAEGYSVSREKKESFPLTVTSAQKNPTAFYLCASSRTSGSPDTQYFGPGTRLTVL.